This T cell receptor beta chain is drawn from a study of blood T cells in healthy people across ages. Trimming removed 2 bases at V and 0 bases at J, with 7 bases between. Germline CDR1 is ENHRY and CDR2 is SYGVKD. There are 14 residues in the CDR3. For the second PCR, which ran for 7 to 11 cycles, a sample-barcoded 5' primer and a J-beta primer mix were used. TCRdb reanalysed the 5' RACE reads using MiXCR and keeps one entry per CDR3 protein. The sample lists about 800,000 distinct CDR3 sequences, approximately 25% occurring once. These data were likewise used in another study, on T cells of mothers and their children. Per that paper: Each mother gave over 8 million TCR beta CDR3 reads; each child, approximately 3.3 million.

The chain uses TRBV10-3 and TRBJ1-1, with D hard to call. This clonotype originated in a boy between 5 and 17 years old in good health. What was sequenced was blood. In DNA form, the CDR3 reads TGTGCCATCAGTGAGCACGACATGAACACTGAAGCTTTCTTT. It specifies CAISEHDMNTEAFF.